This T cell receptor (beta chain) was obtained from a study of blood T cell repertoires in COVID-19. Study-wide context: PBMCs, B-cell-depleted T cells, or T cells were the source of the cDNA or gDNA that made up the material.

Measured with immunoSEQ multiplex PCR; TCRdb has only the in-frame clones, and not every one. The sample shows under 300,000 clones, about 81% of them seen only once. The CDR3 loop spans 16 amino acids. CDR1 is MNHNS, CDR2 SASEGT, per germline. V lost 0 bases to trimming and J lost 0 bases, with 10 bases between them. The sequenced sample consisted of peripheral blood. This sequence joins TRBV6-1 and TRBJ2-3; possibly TRBD1 for D (6 bases). This receptor was identified in a woman aged 55-69 years with active or convalescent COVID-19. The CDR3 region has the DNA TGTGCCAGCAGTGAAGCATTAACAGGGAGCACAGATACGCAGTATTTT. It encodes CASSEALTGSTDTQYF.